This T cell receptor (beta chain) was documented in a study of cytomegalovirus exposure and HLA in healthy donors. Trimming at V came to 3 bases and at J to 7 bases, leaving 9 bases not matched to a gene. From germline, CDR1 is LNHDA and CDR2 SQIVND (reference sequence). The CDR3 has 15 amino acids. PCR primers comprised 60 Vbeta and 13 Jbeta primers. Sequencing used immunoSEQ multiplex PCR; TCRdb keeps in-frame clones, though not all of them. Its table records roughly 100,000 clones. V gene TRBV19 combines with J gene TRBJ2-1; 7 bases agree with TRBD1. The clonotype originates from a man aged 45-60 years in good health and CMV-seronegative. The specimen was PBMCs. The DNA of the CDR3 is TGTGCCAGTAGTATGGTGAGGGGGCTGAGGAATGAGCAGTTCTTC. Residues: CASSMVRGLRNEQFF.